The 25 T cell receptor beta chains below all came from one sample that was sequenced in a study of blood T cell repertoires in COVID-19. Clones were sequenced by immunoSEQ multiplex PCR, and TCRdb holds only the in-frame ones, with some missing. Among around 100,000 clones listed, more than 75% were seen once. Sample: peripheral blood. The receptors derive from a human donor in a cohort sampled during active COVID-19.

The rearrangement joins TRBV24-1 to TRBJ2-1; 8 bases are a match to TRBD2. Per the germline V gene, CDR1 is KGHDR and CDR2 is SFDVKD. The trim removed 4 bases at V and 4 bases at J, leaving 8 bases unmatched. This CDR3 region has 16 residues. The CDR3 loop reads CATSDLRAGEYNEQFF. The CDR3 bases are TGTGCCACCAGTGACTTGCGAGCGGGGGAATACAATGAGCAGTTCTTC.

This sequence joins TRBV7-2 and TRBJ2-5; D may be TRBD1 (7 bases). Trimming removed 1 base from V and 5 bases from J, with 14 bases in between. The CDR3 sequence is 15 residues long. CDR1 is SGHTA and CDR2 is FQGNSA in the germline V gene. The CDR3 region is CASSLEGGRGETQYF. CDR3 in DNA: TGTGCCAGCAGCTTAGAAGGGGGCCGGGGGGAGACCCAGTACTTC.

The J gene is TRBJ2-1, the V gene TRBV5-1; 10 nucleotides match TRBD1. The CDR3 is 14 amino acids. Germline CDR1 and CDR2: SGHRS and YFSETQ. Losses at the gene ends were 0 bases for V and 13 bases for J; bases not matched to a gene: 7. The CDR3 here is CASSLGDRGGAQFF. In nucleotides, the CDR3 is TGCGCCAGCAGCTTGGGGGACAGGGGCGGGGCCCAGTTCTTC.

This clone was observed a handful of times. The J gene is TRBJ1-2, the V gene TRBV4-1; D remains ambiguous. The CDR3 consists of 14 residues. With 0 bases removed from V and 3 bases from J, the gap between germline ends came to 8 bases. CDR1 and CDR2 (germline): MGHRA, YSYEKL. The CDR3 sequence is CASSQDKGDYGYTF. The CDR3 nucleotides read TGCGCCAGCAGCCAAGATAAGGGAGACTATGGCTACACCTTC.

The chain couples TRBV7-2 to TRBJ2-1; D ambiguous. Between the trimmed V and J ends, which lost 5 bases and 0 bases, there was a span of 11 bases. Germline CDR1 reads SGHTA; CDR2 reads FQGNSA. The CDR3 length is 15 residues. This CDR3 is CASSLDSSSYNEQFF. CDR3 in DNA: TGTGCCAGCAGCCTCGACTCGAGCTCCTACAATGAGCAGTTCTTC.

This sequence joins TRBV4-1 and TRBJ1-1, with D unresolved. Germline V gives CDR1 MGHRA, CDR2 YSYEKL. V dropped 0 bases and J dropped 2 bases, with 10 bases sitting between them. This CDR3 spans 15 amino acids. This CDR3 is CASSQDIVTNTEAFF. As DNA, the CDR3 is TGCGCCAGCAGCCAAGATATCGTCACAAACACTGAAGCTTTCTTT.

J is TRBJ2-2 and V is TRBV28; D remains unclear. The CDR3 loop spans 12 amino acids. The germline CDR1 and CDR2 sequences are MDHEN and SYDVKM. V lost 8 bases and J 2 bases, leaving 6 bases between the germline ends. The CDR3 DNA reads as TGTGCCAGCTCGAGAAACACCGGGGAGCTGTTTTTT. Encoded protein: CASSRNTGELFF.

The CDR3 sequence is CASSRTGPYEQYF. CDR3 DNA: TGTGCCAGCAGCCGGACAGGACCCTACGAGCAGTACTTC. The gene calls are TRBV27 and TRBJ2-7; 7 bases align to TRBD1. The V segment lost 6 bases and the J segment 2 bases; nucleotides outside the gene matches: 4. The CDR3 covers 13 residues. Germline V gene lookup returns CDR1 MNHEY and CDR2 SMNVEV (reference sequence).

This clone came up a few times. The rearrangement uses TRBV6-5 and TRBJ2-5; maybe TRBD2 (6 bases). Deletions cut 0 bases from V and 4 bases from J, with 9 bases between. Looked up from germline, CDR1 is MNHEY and CDR2 is SVGAGI. The CDR3 covers 14 residues. The chain's CDR3 is CASSYSLARETQYF. The CDR3 coding sequence is TGTGCCAGCAGTTACTCGCTAGCGAGAGAGACCCAGTACTTC.

V gene TRBV28 combines with J gene TRBJ2-7; D is perhaps TRBD1 (5 bases). The CDR3 totals 15 residues. Trimming pared 5 bases from V and 3 bases from J, leaving 17 bases between. Germline CDR1 and CDR2: MDHEN and SYDVKM. The CDR3 loop reads CASSPLTAGRYEQYF. CDR3 bases: TGTGCCAGCAGTCCACTAACTGCAGGGCGCTACGAGCAGTACTTC.

The chain is built from TRBV19 and TRBJ1-5; tentatively, D is TRBD1 (6 bases). V was trimmed by 8 bases and J by 5 bases, leaving 16 bases between them. CDR3 length equals 14 residues. Germline CDR1 is LNHDA and CDR2 is SQIVND (reference sequence). CDR3 nucleotide sequence: TGTGCCAGTTGGGGCAGGGGAGGGTATCAGCCCCAGCATTTT. This gives the protein CASWGRGGYQPQHF. The full variable domain, its missing parts supplied by reference TRBV19 and TRBJ1-5, is DGGITQSPKYLFRKEGQNVTLSCEQNLNHDAMYWYRQDPGQGLRLIYYSQIVNDFQKGDIAEGYSVSREKKESFPLTVTSAQKNPTAFYLCASWGRGGYQPQHFGDGTRLSIL.

This clone was counted a few times. This chain connects TRBV3-1 (or the pseudogene TRBV3-2) to TRBJ2-1; TRBD2 matches at 7 bases. Germline V gene sequence: CDR1 LGHDT, CDR2 YNNKEL (reference sequence). V lost 1 base to trimming and J lost 4 bases; unmatched junction nucleotides: 1. The length of the CDR3 is 14 residues. The CDR3 nucleotides are TGTGCCAGCAGCCAAGGGGGACTATACAATGAGCAGTTCTTC. This gives the protein CASSQGGLYNEQFF.

V usage is TRBV28 and J usage is TRBJ2-7; TRBD2 is a possible D gene (6 bases). CDR1 is MDHEN, CDR2 SYDVKM, per germline. Trimming pared 8 bases from V and 4 bases from J, leaving 6 bases between. This CDR3 is 10 amino acids long. CDR3 nucleotides: TGTGCCAGCGGGAGGTACGAGCAGTACTTC. Protein: CASGRYEQYF.

The J gene is TRBJ2-5, the V gene TRBV6-5, with 11 bases fitting TRBD2. This CDR3 region has 14 residues. The V and J ends lost 5 bases and 8 bases, in that order; junction bases with no gene match: 7. Germline lookup yields CDR1 MNHEY and CDR2 SVGAGI. In nucleotides, the CDR3 is TGTGCCAGCAGTAAGGGACTAGCGGTAGAAACCCAGTACTTC. Translation: CASSKGLAVETQYF.

The chain joins TRBV6-2 or TRBV6-3 to TRBJ1-6; D gene ambiguous. The CDR3 contains 16 residues. Germline-derived CDR1 and CDR2 are MNHEY and SVGEGT. Between the trimmed V and J ends, which lost 5 bases and 8 bases, there was a span of 19 bases. The DNA of the CDR3 is TGTGCCAGCAGTGCCGCAGGACCGAGGGCTTATTCACCCCTCCACTTT. Encoded protein: CASSAAGPRAYSPLHF.

This clone has a single count. The chain employs TRBV24-1 and TRBJ2-3; TRBD1 agrees at 8 bases. Germline V gene data show CDR1 as KGHDR and CDR2 as SFDVKD. Unmatched junction bases numbered 3, after V lost 6 bases and J lost 2 bases. The CDR3 totals 14 residues. The CDR3 DNA reads TGTGCCACCAGTCAGGGACAGGCCACAGATACGCAGTATTTT. The encoded protein is CATSQGQATDTQYF.

The chain joins TRBV30 to TRBJ1-5, with D possibly TRBD1 on 6 matching bases. In germline, CDR1 is GTSNPN, CDR2 SVGIG (reference sequence). The CDR3 extends over 15 amino acids. Trimming shortened V by 2 bases and J by 2 bases, and 13 bases separated the two germline ends. Written as DNA, the CDR3 is TGTGCCTGGAGTCGGGCAGGGGCCGGCAATCAGCCCCAGCATTTT. The encoded protein is CAWSRAGAGNQPQHF.

This chain uses TRBV7-2 with TRBJ2-3, with 13 bases fitting TRBD2. This CDR3 region has 17 residues. The germline V gene has CDR1 SGHTA and CDR2 FQGNSA. Unmatched junction bases numbered 11, after V lost 6 bases and J lost 5 bases. For the CDR3, the DNA is TGTGCCAGCAGGGGTCAACCGGGACTAGCGGGGTTAGATACGCAGTATTTT. Translation gives CASRGQPGLAGLDTQYF.

The chain employs TRBV9 and TRBJ2-1, with 14 bases matching TRBD2. With 0 bases clipped from V and 9 bases from J, the junction kept 11 bases outside the gene matches. Germline-derived CDR1 and CDR2 are SGDLS and YYNGEE. The CDR3 is 18 residues long. Written as DNA, the CDR3 is TGTGCCAGCAGCGTAGCCCCCATGACTAGCGGGGGGGCCGCTGAGCAGTTCTTC. Its protein is CASSVAPMTSGGAAEQFF.

The rearrangement links TRBV7-2 to TRBJ1-6; no reliable D call. CDR1 SGHTA and CDR2 FQGNSA come from the germline V gene. This CDR3 has 17 amino acids. Trimming stripped 5 bases from V and 5 bases from J, with 19 bases between. CDR3 loop: CASSANPPPLNNSPLHF. DNA for the CDR3: TGTGCCAGCAGCGCTAATCCGCCCCCACTTAATAATTCACCCCTCCACTTT.

Only one count was recorded for this clone. This chain connects TRBV29-1 to TRBJ2-4; a weak D match, TRBD1 (6 bases). In germline, CDR1 is SQVTM, CDR2 ANQGSEA. This CDR3 is built from 16 residues. Trimming stripped 4 bases from V and 0 bases from J, with 16 bases between. CDR3 coding DNA: TGCAGCGTTGCGGACAGTAACATTCTAGCCAAAAACATTCAGTACTTC. It codes for CSVADSNILAKNIQYF.

This clone came up once. The chain has TRBV18 and TRBJ2-5, with TRBD1 matching over 7 bases. Germline V gene data show CDR1 as KGHSH and CDR2 as LQKENI. This CDR3 is built from 15 residues. With V trimmed by 3 bases and J by 2 bases, 6 bases remained unmatched. The CDR3 region is CASSPITGVQETQYF. The CDR3 DNA follows: TGTGCCAGCTCACCCATAACAGGGGTTCAAGAGACCCAGTACTTC.

This sequence joins TRBV7-9 and TRBJ2-7; D is unclear. The CDR3 covers 11 residues. V lost 8 bases, J lost 5 bases, and 10 bases lay in between. Germline CDR1 is SEHNR and CDR2 is FQNEAQ (reference sequence). Here the CDR3 reads CASLVGNEQYF. In nucleotides, the CDR3 is TGTGCCAGCTTAGTGGGCAACGAGCAGTACTTC.

Concerning this clone itself: A single base separates this from a much larger clone, so it may be a read error. DNA for the CDR3: TGTGCCAGCAGCTTAGGGGGGGACTACGAGCAGTACTTC. Its translation is CASSLGGDYEQYF. The J gene is TRBJ2-7, the V gene TRBV7-2; tentative D call: TRBD2 (6 bases). V lost 1 base and J lost 3, with 7 bases in between. CDR1 is SGHTA and CDR2 is FQGNSA in the germline V gene. The CDR3 contains 13 residues. Looking up the rest from reference TRBV7-2 and TRBJ2-7 gives the full variable domain: GAGVSQSPSNKVTEKGKDVELRCDPISGHTALYWYRQSLGQGLEFLIYFQGNSAPDKSGLPSDRFSAERTGGSVSTLTIQRTQQEDSAVYLCASSLGGDYEQYFGPGTRLTVT.

The chain combines TRBV28 with TRBJ1-3; D uncertain. The germline CDR1 and CDR2 sequences are MDHEN and SYDVKM. V lost 6 bases and J lost 2, with 11 bases in between. The CDR3 runs 14 residues. DNA of the CDR3: TGTGCCAGCAGAGTGGCCGGGGCTGGAAACACCATATATTTT. As protein: CASRVAGAGNTIYF.